The rows below give T cell receptor beta chains drawn from one sample of a study of T cell repertoires in cytomegalovirus infection. From the reads, TCRdb called clonotypes with MiXCR, one entry per CDR3 protein. The sample contains 650,000 to 850,000 distinct CDR3 sequences, about 28% of which appear only once. No antigen has been assigned to these receptors. Sequencing used cultured CD8+ T cells from PBMCs, obtained from culture after CMV antigen stimulation. The source of these receptors is a human donor in good health (CMV status not recorded). Some clones in this sample may be carry-over from other donors' samples. CDR3s include the opening cysteine and the closing phenylalanine or tryptophan. A D gene is named only where the DNA matches it firmly.

J,D,V,CDR3
TRBJ1-1,TRBD1,TRBV7-6,CASSPGQGQEAFF
TRBJ1-1,.,TRBV27,CASCPDGDSMNTEAFF
TRBJ1-5,.,TRBV27,CASSPFQGSNQPQHF
TRBJ1-1,.,TRBV7-3,CASSLVRKKDTEAFF
TRBJ1-3,.,TRBV7-2,CASTVTGSSGNTIYF
TRBJ2-1,.,TRBV6-1,CATPGTYNEQFF
TRBJ2-1,.,TRBV7-9,CASSLVPTYRDNAHEQFF
TRBJ2-3,.,TRBV11-2,CASSLHPGKSTDTQYF
TRBJ2-7,TRBD1,TRBV15,CATSGGQGGYEQYF
TRBJ1-2,.,TRBV12-3/TRBV12-4,CASSLSSLNRDGYTF
TRBJ1-6,TRBD1,TRBV12-3/TRBV12-4,CASRSGQGALVNSPLHF
TRBJ1-4,.,TRBV4-3,CASSQGATSPKEKLFF
TRBJ2-6,.,TRBV7-2,CASSPRNIDYLLSGANVLTF
TRBJ2-1,TRBD2,TRBV6-2/TRBV6-3,CASSGELAGGPSEQFF
TRBJ2-1,TRBD2,TRBV6-8,CASSYSNGGGSYNEQFF
TRBJ1-2,.,TRBV27,CASSEHINYGYTF
TRBJ2-1,.,TRBV20-1,CSARVTPLFYNEQFF
TRBJ1-2,.,TRBV6-5,CASSYSGVEFGYTF
TRBJ2-7,TRBD1,TRBV7-6,CASSLSGTGPYEQYF
TRBJ2-7,.,TRBV7-9,CASSSLLKSYEQYF
TRBJ2-2,.,TRBV5-5,CASSFPTYTGELFF
TRBJ1-6,.,TRBV5-6,CASSLGDGNSPLHF